The next 10 T cell receptor beta chains were all read from a single sample in a study of human T cells and chemical hapten exposure. TCRdb re-called the RACE reads with MiXCR, one entry per CDR3 protein. The sample holds more than 110,000 distinct CDR3 sequences, 12% seen once. Time point described: patch test 2, 6 weeks after DPC sensitization. Treatment in this sample: therapeutic diphenylcyclopropenone sensitization with weekly scalp DPC. The sequencing used whole blood, collected in connection with sensitization to the hapten diphenylcyclopropenone (DPC). The receptors here all came from a woman in her forties or fifties with alopecia areata. Some clones in this sample may be carry-over from other donors' samples.

This clonotype occurred many times. The V and J genes are TRBV7-8 and TRBJ2-7; D is perhaps TRBD2 (6 bases). The CDR3 length is 14 residues. V lost 5 bases, J lost 5 bases, and 16 bases lay in between. Germline V gene sequence: CDR1 SGHVS, CDR2 FQNEAQ. In DNA form, the CDR3 reads TGTGCCAGCAGCCTTAGACTAGAGGGTCACGAGCAGTACTTC. Protein sequence: CASSLRLEGHEQYF.

V usage is TRBV7-2 and J usage is TRBJ2-1, with 10 bases matching TRBD2. The CDR3 is 16 amino acids. V trimming: 4 bases; J trimming: 7 bases; junction bases outside the gene matches: 10. Germline V gene sequence: CDR1 SGHTA, CDR2 FQGNSA. The CDR3 protein is CASSYQAGGPRNEQFF. The CDR3 nucleotides are TGTGCCAGCAGCTACCAAGCGGGAGGGCCGCGGAATGAGCAGTTCTTC.

This clonotype was seen repeatedly, ten times or more. The chain employs TRBV2 and TRBJ1-1, with 9 bases fitting TRBD1. The CDR3 consists of 15 residues. Germline CDR1 and CDR2: SNHLY and FYNNEI. The ends lost 4 bases at V and 0 bases at J; junction bases unmatched: 3. The CDR3 protein is CASSADRGLNTEAFF. The DNA of the CDR3 is TGTGCCAGCAGTGCCGACAGGGGGTTGAACACTGAAGCTTTCTTT.

This clonotype was recorded a few times. This chain connects TRBV11-2 to TRBJ2-3; D might be TRBD1 or TRBD2, each matching 5 bases. Germline CDR1 reads SGHAT; CDR2 reads FQNNGV. Trimming took off 5 bases at V and 5 bases at J, with 17 bases between the two ends. The CDR3 extends over 15 amino acids. The CDR3 protein is CASSAGGTIGDTQYF. The CDR3 nucleotides are TGTGCCAGCAGCGCCGGTGGGACGATAGGAGATACGCAGTATTTT.

The chain has TRBV12-3 or TRBV12-4 and TRBJ1-3; 7 positions agree with TRBD1. There are 15 residues in the CDR3. The V segment lost 8 bases and the J segment 4 bases; nucleotides outside the gene matches: 11. The DNA for the CDR3 is TGTGCCAGCGAGTTGGGGCAGGGGGTAGGAAACACCATATATTTT. This codes for CASELGQGVGNTIYF.

The rearrangement joins TRBV28 to TRBJ2-7; maybe TRBD1 (8 bases). V was cut by 8 bases and J by 3 bases, with 20 bases left in between. The length of the CDR3 is 15 residues. CDR1 and CDR2 (germline): MDHEN, SYDVKM. CDR3 nucleotides: TGTGCCAGCCGAGGGAGGGACAGGTACGACTACGAGCAGTACTTC. Translating gives CASRGRDRYDYEQYF.

This clonotype was counted at least ten times. The genes are TRBV28 and TRBJ1-6, with TRBD1 matching 9 bases. The CDR3 sequence is 16 residues long. Unmatched junction bases numbered 6, after V lost 2 bases and J lost 7 bases. Germline V lookup: CDR1 MDHEN, CDR2 SYDVKM. Written as DNA, the CDR3 is TGTGCCAGCAGTTTAGGGACAGGGAATGGGAATTCACCCCTCCACTTT. Translating gives CASSLGTGNGNSPLHF.

In the case of this clonotype: The junction departs from the called germline gene at one end, perhaps through a read error. J is TRBJ1-2 and V is TRBV30, with D possibly matching TRBD1 (5 bases). Germline V gives CDR1 GTSNPN, CDR2 SVGIG (reference sequence). This CDR3 has 13 residues. The CDR3 sequence: CAWGVDTRYGYTF. The CDR3 region has the DNA TGTGCCTGGGGTGTGGACACGCGGTATGGCTACACCTTC.

This clonotype was detected many times. V is TRBV4-3 and J is TRBJ2-3; D not resolved. Deletions cut 1 base from V and 7 bases from J, with 6 bases between. The germline V gene encodes CDR1 LGHNA and CDR2 YSLEER. The CDR3 runs 12 residues. CDR3 amino acids: CASSQVSHTQYF. The CDR3 DNA reads as TGCGCCAGCAGCCAAGTATCCCATACGCAGTATTTT.

The V call is TRBV29-1, the J call TRBJ2-3, with TRBD2 identical over 9 bases. V dropped 1 base and J dropped 2; count of bases not matched to a gene: 10. Germline V gene sequence: CDR1 SQVTM, CDR2 ANQGSEA. The CDR3 is 17 amino acids. CDR3: CSVEGGGRAADTDTQYF. DNA of the CDR3: TGCAGCGTTGAAGGGGGCGGGAGGGCCGCTGACACAGATACGCAGTATTTT.